Presented here are 7 T cell receptor beta chains from one specimen sequenced in a study of T cell responses to AZD1222 COVID-19 vaccine. Generated by immunoSEQ multiplex PCR, the TCRdb table keeps only in-frame clones and is missing some. This sample has 130,000 or so clones, with over 75% found just once. The sequenced sample was peripheral blood, obtained on day 0 of AZD1222 vaccination. Receptor source: an adult in good health.

V gene TRBV5-1 combines with J gene TRBJ2-7, with D hard to call. Germline V gene data show CDR1 as SGHRS and CDR2 as YFSETQ. This CDR3 region has 15 residues. Trimming took off 0 bases at V and 5 bases at J, with 15 bases between the two ends. This CDR3 reads CASSLGFRAENEQYF. In DNA, the CDR3 is TGCGCCAGCAGCTTGGGTTTCCGGGCCGAGAACGAGCAGTACTTC.

The V and J genes are TRBV29-1 and TRBJ2-5, with 9 positions matching TRBD1. V was clipped by 7 bases and J by 6 bases; unmatched bases: 6. This CDR3 contains 12 residues. The germline gives CDR1 SQVTM, CDR2 ANQGSEA. The CDR3 loop is CSGGQGPQTQYF. Here the CDR3 DNA reads TGCAGCGGTGGACAGGGGCCACAGACCCAGTACTTC. The complete variable domain, with remaining parts taken from reference TRBV29-1 and TRBJ2-5, reads SAVISQKPSRDICQRGTSLTIQCQVDSQVTMMFWYRQQPGQSLTLIATANQGSEATYESGFVIDKFPISRPNLTFSTLTVSNMSPEDSSIYLCSGGQGPQTQYFGPGTRLLVL.

J is TRBJ2-3 and V is TRBV24-1; 9 bases align to TRBD1. The germline V gene has CDR1 KGHDR and CDR2 SFDVKD. Trimming took 9 bases from V and 8 from J; bases not matched to a gene: 11. The CDR3 has 14 amino acids. Here the CDR3 DNA reads TGTGCCACCGGGGACAGGGAATTTCTTCCTACGCAGTATTTT. It yields the protein CATGDREFLPTQYF.

This clone was seen just once. The J gene is TRBJ2-1, the V gene TRBV27; TRBD1 is a possible D gene (6 bases). This CDR3 is 15 amino acids long. Germline lookup yields CDR1 MNHEY and CDR2 SMNVEV (reference sequence). V shed 2 bases and J shed 0 bases, with 8 bases lying between them. The CDR3 spells CASSLGGISYNEQFF. The CDR3 DNA reads TGTGCCAGCAGTTTAGGGGGCATCTCCTACAATGAGCAGTTCTTC.

J is TRBJ2-7 and V is TRBV9; TRBD2 aligns across 12 bases. V shed 3 bases and J 6 bases; nucleotides not matched to a gene: 10. Germline V gives CDR1 SGDLS, CDR2 YYNGEE. This CDR3 is built from 16 residues. The chain's CDR3 is CASSALTTSGGSEQYF. The CDR3 coding sequence is TGTGCCAGCAGCGCACTGACGACTAGCGGGGGTAGCGAGCAGTACTTC.

The chain combines TRBV29-1 with TRBJ2-7, with D possibly TRBD1 on 6 matching bases. Germline-derived CDR1 and CDR2 are SQVTM and ANQGSEA. The CDR3 length is 11 residues. V dropped 7 bases and J dropped 1 base, with 8 bases sitting between them. The CDR3 loop reads CSGGHSYEQYF. The CDR3 coding sequence is TGCAGCGGGGGACATTCCTACGAGCAGTACTTC.

The chain carries TRBV2 and TRBJ1-5; TRBD1 matches 9 bases. CDR1 and CDR2 (germline): SNHLY, FYNNEI. The CDR3 length is 15 residues. V shed 6 bases, J shed 7 bases, and the junction held 10 bases outside the gene matches. CDR3 loop: CASRDRDRVNQPQHF. The CDR3 nucleotides read TGTGCCAGCAGGGACCGGGACAGGGTTAACCAGCCCCAGCATTTT.